Below are 30 T cell receptor beta chains sequenced from a single sample in a study of cytomegalovirus exposure and HLA in healthy donors. PCR employed 60 Vbeta and 13 Jbeta primers. TCRdb keeps only in-frame clones here, not all; method: immunoSEQ multiplex PCR. The sample carries about 130,000 clones, under 80% recorded once. The specimen was PBMCs. The receptors here all came from a man between 18 and 35 years old in good health and CMV-seropositive.

This clone was counted only a few times. The chain links TRBV7-9 to TRBJ1-2; 8 nucleotides line up with TRBD1. Trimming took 6 bases from V and 6 from J; bases not matched to a gene: 6. CDR1 is SEHNR and CDR2 is FQNEAQ in the germline V gene (reference sequence). This CDR3 is 13 amino acids long. CDR3 bases: TGTGCCAGCAGTAAGACAGGGGTTCATGGCTACACCTTC. Amino acids: CASSKTGVHGYTF. Supplemented by reference TRBV7-9 and TRBJ1-2, the full variable domain reads DTGVSQNPRHKITKRGQNVTFRCDPISEHNRLYWYRQTLGQGPEFLTYFQNEAQLEKSRLLSDRFSAERPKGSFSTLEIQRTEQGDSAMYLCASSKTGVHGYTFGSGTRLTVV.

This sequence joins TRBV4-1 and TRBJ2-1; D may be TRBD2 (6 bases). Germline V gene lookup returns CDR1 MGHRA and CDR2 YSYEKL. With 4 bases removed from V and 4 bases from J, the gap between germline ends came to 8 bases. The length of the CDR3 is 13 residues. DNA of the CDR3: TGCGCCAGCAGCCTAGCGGCATACAATGAGCAGTTCTTC. The encoded protein is CASSLAAYNEQFF.

This clone has more than one count but fewer than ten. The V gene is TRBV19, the J gene TRBJ1-2; no clear D. Trimming pared 7 bases from V and 4 bases from J, leaving 10 bases between. The CDR3 has 12 residues. The V gene's germline CDR1 is LNHDA and CDR2 SQIVND (reference sequence). The CDR3 is CASKADFYGYTF. The DNA for the CDR3 is TGTGCCAGTAAAGCGGACTTCTATGGCTACACCTTC.

CDR3 coding DNA: TGCGCCAGCAGCCAAGATGCGGCGGCGGGGGGGACCTATGAGCAGTTCTTC. It codes for CASSQDAAAGGTYEQFF. V is TRBV4-1 and J is TRBJ2-1, with TRBD2 identical over 9 bases. Germline CDR1 and CDR2: MGHRA and YSYEKL. Trimming at V came to 0 bases and at J to 8 bases, leaving 11 bases not matched to a gene. The CDR3 covers 17 residues.

The rearrangement uses TRBV2 and TRBJ2-5, with D tentatively TRBD2 (7 bases). This CDR3 has 16 amino acids. Germline V gene lookup returns CDR1 SNHLY and CDR2 FYNNEI. V was pared by 2 bases and J by 1 base, with 14 bases between. The CDR3 sequence is CASSEIAGATQETQYF. The CDR3 DNA follows: TGTGCCAGCAGTGAAATTGCGGGGGCTACCCAAGAGACCCAGTACTTC.

This chain links TRBV5-1 with TRBJ2-3; TRBD2 matches 11 bases. The J segment lost 4 bases and the V segment lost 0 bases, leaving 4 bases of the junction unmatched. CDR3 length: 16 residues. The germline gives CDR1 SGHRS, CDR2 YFSETQ. The CDR3, as DNA: TGCGCCAGCAGCTTGGCCTTTAGCGGGGGGGCAGATACGCAGTATTTT. This codes for CASSLAFSGGADTQYF.

The chain carries TRBV7-6 and TRBJ2-7; tentative D call: TRBD1 (5 bases). V lost 3 bases, J lost 3 bases, and 12 bases lay in between. Germline V gene lookup returns CDR1 SGHVS and CDR2 FNYEAQ. CDR3 length equals 14 residues. CDR3 residues: CASSLGPQGYEQYF. The CDR3 bases are TGTGCCAGCAGCTTGGGCCCCCAGGGCTACGAGCAGTACTTC.

The chain employs TRBV7-9 and TRBJ1-4; TRBD1 might be the D (6 bases). The CDR3 loop spans 15 amino acids. The V end was cut by 5 bases, the J end by 7 bases, with 17 bases between. CDR1 and CDR2 from the germline V gene are SEHNR and FQNEAQ (reference sequence). DNA of the CDR3: TGTGCCAGCAGCCCCCCACAGGGCTCGGGTGAAAAACTGTTTTTT. This gives the protein CASSPPQGSGEKLFF.

CDR3 nucleotide sequence: TGTGCCAGCAGCCCTTTGAGACAGGGGGGTTCCTACGAGCAGTACTTC. Translating gives CASSPLRQGGSYEQYF. The rearrangement uses TRBV11-2 and TRBJ2-7, with 9 positions matching TRBD1. The CDR3 runs to 16 residues. The junction had 9 bases not matched to a gene; V was cut back by 5 bases and J by 1 base. In germline, CDR1 is SGHAT, CDR2 FQNNGV.

The J gene is TRBJ2-2, the V gene TRBV28; the D is unclear. With 11 bases removed from V and 1 base from J, the gap between germline ends came to 14 bases. The CDR3 has 14 residues. Germline CDR1 MDHEN, CDR2 SYDVKM. The CDR3 sequence: CAAYDNLNTGELFF. The CDR3 DNA follows: TGTGCCGCTTATGACAACCTGAACACCGGGGAGCTGTTTTTT.

CDR3 amino acids: CASSPQGWSEAFF. Here the CDR3 DNA reads TGTGCCAGCAGCCCCCAGGGGTGGTCTGAAGCTTTCTTT. This chain links TRBV4-2 with TRBJ1-1, with D possibly TRBD1 on 6 matching bases. Germline loops: CDR1 LGHNA, CDR2 YNFKEQ. V was pared by 4 bases and J by 6 bases, with 12 bases between. The CDR3 has 13 residues.

The chain is built from TRBV5-6 and TRBJ1-1; D is perhaps TRBD1 (5 bases). V was shortened by 2 bases and J by 0 bases, with 8 bases between the two germline ends. The CDR3 extends over 14 amino acids. Per germline, CDR1 SGHDT and CDR2 YYEEEE. CDR3 sequence (DNA): TGTGCCAGCAGCTTTGGGGGGTTGAACACTGAAGCTTTCTTT. It is translated as CASSFGGLNTEAFF.

V and J are TRBV4-2 and TRBJ1-2; D unresolved. Looked up from germline, CDR1 is LGHNA and CDR2 is YNFKEQ. V dropped 0 bases and J dropped 14 bases, with 16 bases sitting between them. The CDR3 spans 13 residues. Here the CDR3 reads CASSQDAGYQRTF. For the CDR3, the DNA is TGTGCCAGCAGCCAAGATGCGGGTTACCAACGGACCTTC.

The table lists this clone with a few counts. The chain couples TRBV9 to TRBJ1-1; possible D gene TRBD1, 6 bases. The length of the CDR3 is 15 residues. The V gene's germline CDR1 is SGDLS and CDR2 YYNGEE. V was pared by 0 bases and J by 1 base, with 10 bases between. The CDR3 DNA follows: TGTGCCAGCAGCGTAGGAAGGGGGACGAACACTGAAGCTTTCTTT. Its translation: CASSVGRGTNTEAFF.

The chain carries TRBV5-4 and TRBJ1-5; TRBD1 is a possible D gene (6 bases). The germline V gene has CDR1 SGHNT and CDR2 YYREEE (reference sequence). This CDR3 is 16 amino acids long. V gave up 4 bases and J gave up 3 bases, with 17 bases separating them. The CDR3 DNA reads as TGTGCCAGCAGCCTCGGGGGGCAGGCTCCCAATCAGCCCCAGCATTTT. This gives the protein CASSLGGQAPNQPQHF.

This rearrangement joins TRBV18 to TRBJ2-6; D not certain. Germline V gene lookup returns CDR1 KGHSH and CDR2 LQKENI. The CDR3 contains 15 residues. V lost 0 bases, J lost 0 bases, and 3 bases lay in between. The CDR3 protein is CASSPPHSGANVLTF. Written as DNA, the CDR3 is TGTGCCAGCTCACCACCCCACTCTGGGGCCAACGTCCTGACTTTC.

The chain is built from TRBV5-1 and TRBJ2-7, with 8 bases that match TRBD1. CDR1 is SGHRS, CDR2 YFSETQ, per germline. Unmatched junction bases numbered 8, after V lost 0 bases and J lost 3 bases. This CDR3 is built from 16 residues. The CDR3 nucleotides are TGCGCCAGCAGCTTGGCGTTTGACAGGGGAAGCTACGAGCAGTACTTC. Amino acids: CASSLAFDRGSYEQYF. The variable domain in full, with the rest retrieved from reference TRBV5-1 and TRBJ2-7, is KAGVTQTPRYLIKTRGQQVTLSCSPISGHRSVSWYQQTPGQGLQFLFEYFSETQRNKGNFPGRFSGRQFSNSRSEMNVSTLELGDSALYLCASSLAFDRGSYEQYFGPGTRLTVT.

V and J are TRBV6-5 and TRBJ2-7; 8 positions agree with TRBD1. V dropped 0 bases and J dropped 3; count of bases not matched to a gene: 7. The length of the CDR3 is 16 residues. Germline V gives CDR1 MNHEY, CDR2 SVGAGI. The CDR3 sequence: CASSYSTGEGFYEQYF. The CDR3, as DNA: TGTGCCAGCAGTTACTCGACAGGGGAAGGCTTCTACGAGCAGTACTTC.

The chain combines TRBV4-2 with TRBJ2-3, with 10 nucleotides matching TRBD1. CDR1 LGHNA and CDR2 YNFKEQ come from the germline V gene. This CDR3 is 12 amino acids long. The V gene end was trimmed by 5 bases and the J gene end by 10 bases; junction bases not matched to a gene: 3. CDR3 residues: CASSSGQGAQYF. The DNA of the CDR3 is TGTGCCAGCAGCTCAGGACAGGGGGCGCAGTATTTT.

The sample holds one count of this clone. The rearrangement uses TRBV7-2 and TRBJ1-2; TRBD1 agrees at 7 bases. CDR1 is SGHTA, CDR2 FQGNSA, per germline. V dropped 5 bases and J dropped 10; count of bases not matched to a gene: 10. The length of the CDR3 is 13 residues. In DNA form, the CDR3 reads TGTGCCAGCAGCGCGGGACAGTCGCTCTACTACACCTTC. It is translated as CASSAGQSLYYTF.

The CDR3 loop reads CASSVTGYSNQPQHF. CDR3 DNA: TGTGCCAGCAGCGTAACAGGGTATAGCAATCAGCCCCAGCATTTT. This sequence joins TRBV9 and TRBJ1-5; TRBD1 is a possible D gene (6 bases). The CDR3 is 15 amino acids. Germline CDR1 SGDLS, CDR2 YYNGEE. V was cut by 1 base and J by 0 bases, with 8 bases left in between. The variable domain in full, with the rest retrieved from reference TRBV9 and TRBJ1-5, is DSGVTQTPKHLITATGQRVTLRCSPRSGDLSVYWYQQSLDQGLQFLIQYYNGEERAKGNILERFSAQQFPDLHSELNLSSLELGDSALYFCASSVTGYSNQPQHFGDGTRLSIL.

This clone was seen a few times. V usage is TRBV18 and J usage is TRBJ2-7; no definite D call. V gave up 0 bases and J gave up 0 bases, with 3 bases separating them. Germline assignment: CDR1 KGHSH and CDR2 LQKENI. The CDR3 covers 13 residues. In nucleotides, the CDR3 is TGTGCCAGCTCACCACCGAGCTCCTACGAGCAGTACTTC. Amino acids: CASSPPSSYEQYF.

V and J are TRBV5-1 and TRBJ2-1; 9 bases line up with TRBD1. The trim removed 2 bases at V and 5 bases at J, leaving 2 bases unmatched. Germline V gene data show CDR1 as SGHRS and CDR2 as YFSETQ. This CDR3 region has 14 residues. In nucleotides, the CDR3 is TGCGCCAGCAGCTTAAGGACAGGGGACAATGAGCAGTTCTTC. It is translated as CASSLRTGDNEQFF.

This clone occurred a few times. The chain carries TRBV19 and TRBJ1-5; perhaps TRBD1 as D (5 bases). Trimming left V 7 bases short and J 3 bases short, with 13 bases between. The CDR3 totals 14 residues. Germline assignment: CDR1 LNHDA and CDR2 SQIVND (reference sequence). The CDR3 sequence: CASILRGTNQPQHF. The CDR3 DNA reads as TGTGCCAGTATCTTAAGGGGTACCAATCAGCCCCAGCATTTT.

In DNA, the CDR3 is TGTGCCAGCAGCCGCGGACAGGGGTGGTACGAGCAGTACTTC. This encodes CASSRGQGWYEQYF. The chain is built from TRBV6-1 and TRBJ2-7; 9 bases map to TRBD1. V lost 6 bases and J lost 4; bases outside the gene matches: 7. This CDR3 is built from 14 residues. Germline-derived CDR1 and CDR2 are MNHNS and SASEGT.

This clone showed up just a few times. The rearrangement links TRBV5-1 to TRBJ1-5, with 7 bases that match TRBD1. The CDR3 is made up of 15 amino acids. In germline, CDR1 is SGHRS, CDR2 YFSETQ. Losses at the gene ends were 3 bases for V and 0 bases for J; bases not matched to a gene: 3. The CDR3 DNA sequence: TGCGCCAGCAGCTGGGACAGTTATAGCAATCAGCCCCAGCATTTT. It specifies CASSWDSYSNQPQHF.

This clone was detected once. V gene TRBV7-2 combines with J gene TRBJ2-3; 10 bases agree with TRBD2. CDR3 length: 16 residues. CDR1 and CDR2 from the germline V gene are SGHTA and FQGNSA. Losses at the gene ends were 3 bases for V and 1 base for J; bases not matched to a gene: 4. CDR3 sequence: CASSLKLAGGTDTQYF. The CDR3, as DNA: TGTGCCAGCAGCTTGAAGCTAGCGGGAGGCACAGATACGCAGTATTTT.

This clone was picked up one time. The V call is TRBV6-5, the J call TRBJ2-2; D gene ambiguous. The V end was cut by 2 bases, the J end by 2 bases, with 3 bases between. Germline V CDR1 and CDR2: MNHEY, SVGAGI. This CDR3 has 13 residues. CDR3 nucleotides: TGTGCCAGCAGTTACCAAAACACCGGGGAGCTGTTTTTT. Translation gives CASSYQNTGELFF.

V usage is TRBV2 and J usage is TRBJ1-5; TRBD1 is a possible D gene (5 bases). Germline V gives CDR1 SNHLY, CDR2 FYNNEI. CDR3 size: 12 residues. With 6 bases removed from V and 7 bases from J, the gap between germline ends came to 10 bases. CDR3 in amino acids: CASSPGGQPQHF. The CDR3 nucleotides read TGTGCCAGCAGCCCCGGGGGACAGCCCCAGCATTTT.

This sequence joins TRBV4-3 and TRBJ2-7, with D possibly matching TRBD2 (6 bases). V was cut by 0 bases and J by 6 bases, with 21 bases left in between. This CDR3 spans 17 amino acids. Germline CDR1 LGHNA, CDR2 YSLEER. CDR3 loop: CASSQDGSSAQGGEQYF. The CDR3 region has the DNA TGCGCCAGCAGCCAAGATGGGTCTAGCGCCCAAGGCGGCGAGCAGTACTTC.